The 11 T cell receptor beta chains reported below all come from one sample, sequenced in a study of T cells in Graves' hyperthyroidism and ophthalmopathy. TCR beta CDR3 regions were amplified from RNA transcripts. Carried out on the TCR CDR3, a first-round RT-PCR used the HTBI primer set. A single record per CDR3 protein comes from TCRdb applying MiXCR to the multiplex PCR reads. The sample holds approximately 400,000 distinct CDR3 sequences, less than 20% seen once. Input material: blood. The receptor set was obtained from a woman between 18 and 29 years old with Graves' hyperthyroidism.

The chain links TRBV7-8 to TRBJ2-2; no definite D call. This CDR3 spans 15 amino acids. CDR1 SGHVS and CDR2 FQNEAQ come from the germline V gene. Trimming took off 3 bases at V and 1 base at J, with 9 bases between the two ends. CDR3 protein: CASSFESLNTGELFF. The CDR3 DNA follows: TGTGCCAGCAGCTTCGAGAGTTTGAACACCGGGGAGCTGTTTTTT. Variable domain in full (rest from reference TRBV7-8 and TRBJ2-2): GAGVSQSPRYKVAKRGQDVALRCDPISGHVSLFWYQQALGQGPEFLTYFQNEAQLDKSGLPSDRFFAERPEGSVSTLKIQRTQQEDSAVYLCASSFESLNTGELFFGEGSRLTVL.

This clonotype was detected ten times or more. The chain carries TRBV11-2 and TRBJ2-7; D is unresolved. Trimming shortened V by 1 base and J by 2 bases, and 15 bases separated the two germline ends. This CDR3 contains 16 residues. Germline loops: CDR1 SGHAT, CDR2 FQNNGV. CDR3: CASSLALGSIAYEQYF. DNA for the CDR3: TGTGCCAGCAGCTTAGCATTGGGTAGTATAGCCTACGAGCAGTACTTC.

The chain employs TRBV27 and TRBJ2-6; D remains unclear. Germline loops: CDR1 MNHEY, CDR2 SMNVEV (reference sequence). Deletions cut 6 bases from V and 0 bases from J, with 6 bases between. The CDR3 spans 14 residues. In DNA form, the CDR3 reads TGTGCCAGCAGCGGACGCTCTGGGGCCAACGTCCTGACTTTC. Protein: CASSGRSGANVLTF.

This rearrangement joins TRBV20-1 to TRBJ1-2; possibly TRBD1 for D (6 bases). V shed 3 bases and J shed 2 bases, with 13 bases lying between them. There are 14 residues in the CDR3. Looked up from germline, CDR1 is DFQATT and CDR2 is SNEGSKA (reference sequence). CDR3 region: CSASALRGNYGYTF. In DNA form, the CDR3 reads TGCAGTGCTAGCGCCTTAAGGGGGAACTATGGCTACACCTTC.

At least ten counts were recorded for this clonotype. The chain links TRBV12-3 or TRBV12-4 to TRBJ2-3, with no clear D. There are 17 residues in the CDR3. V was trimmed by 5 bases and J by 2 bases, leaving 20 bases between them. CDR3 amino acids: CASSQAVTPLHTDTQYF. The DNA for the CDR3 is TGTGCCAGCAGTCAAGCTGTCACCCCACTACACACAGATACGCAGTATTTT.

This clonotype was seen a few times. Written as DNA, the CDR3 is TGTGCCAGTAAAACTAGCGGGGGGGCAGGCGGGGAGCTGTTTTTT. Its translation is CASKTSGGAGGELFF. The chain carries TRBV19 and TRBJ2-2, with TRBD2 identical over 13 bases. Trimming removed 7 bases from V and 7 bases from J; junction bases left unmatched: 6. This CDR3 contains 15 residues. The V gene's germline CDR1 is LNHDA and CDR2 SQIVND (reference sequence).

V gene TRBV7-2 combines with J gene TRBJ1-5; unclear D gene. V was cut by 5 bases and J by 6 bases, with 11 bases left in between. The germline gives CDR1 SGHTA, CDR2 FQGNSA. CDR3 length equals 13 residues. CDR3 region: CASSRQAGQPQHF. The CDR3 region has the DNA TGTGCCAGCAGCCGGCAGGCAGGTCAGCCCCAGCATTTT.

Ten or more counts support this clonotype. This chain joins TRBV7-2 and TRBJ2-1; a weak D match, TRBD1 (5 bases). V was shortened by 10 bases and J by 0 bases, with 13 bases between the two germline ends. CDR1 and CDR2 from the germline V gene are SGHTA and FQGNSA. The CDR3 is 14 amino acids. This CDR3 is CATNGHSSYNEQFF. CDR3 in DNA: TGTGCCACCAACGGACATAGCTCCTACAATGAGCAGTTCTTC.

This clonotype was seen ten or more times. CDR3 coding DNA: TGTGCCAGCAGCTTAGTCGGGGGGACCCTTTCGAGGACTGAAGCTTTCTTT. Translated, it gives CASSLVGGTLSRTEAFF. The chain combines TRBV11-2 with TRBJ1-1, with a weak D call TRBD1 (5 bases). The CDR3 has 17 amino acids. Per germline, CDR1 SGHAT and CDR2 FQNNGV. Trimming removed 1 base at V and 5 bases at J, with 20 bases between.

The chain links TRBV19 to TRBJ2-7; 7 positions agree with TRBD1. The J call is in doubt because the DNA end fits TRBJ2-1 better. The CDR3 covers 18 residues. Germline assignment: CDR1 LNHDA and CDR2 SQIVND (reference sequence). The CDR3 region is CASSARQGSILGIYEQFF. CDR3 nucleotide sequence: TGTGCCAGTAGTGCACGACAGGGATCGATCCTCGGAATCTACGAGCAGTTCTTC.

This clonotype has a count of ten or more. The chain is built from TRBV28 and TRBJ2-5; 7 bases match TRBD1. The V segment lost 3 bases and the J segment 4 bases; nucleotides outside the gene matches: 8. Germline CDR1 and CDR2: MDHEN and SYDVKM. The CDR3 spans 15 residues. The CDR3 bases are TGTGCCAGCAGTTTCTCTGACAGGGTTGGAGAGACCCAGTACTTC. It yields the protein CASSFSDRVGETQYF.